A single sample is the source of the 14 T cell receptor beta chains below, sequenced in a study of blood T cell repertoires in COVID-19. Libraries were prepared by immunoSEQ multiplex PCR; TCRdb keeps only in-frame clonotypes and omits some of them. The table shows some 200,000 clones, with around 82% occurring only once. Sequenced sample: peripheral blood. The receptors here all came from a woman under 40 who had recovered from COVID-19.

This chain joins TRBV23-1 and TRBJ1-5, with TRBD1 identical over 10 bases. TRBV23-1 is an ORF, with its function uncertain. The CDR3 has 17 residues. With 4 bases clipped from V and 5 bases from J, the junction kept 11 bases outside the gene matches. The CDR3 nucleotides read TGCGCCAGCAGTCTGAGACAGGGGGCAAGTTGGGATCAGCCCCAGCATTTT. It is translated as CASSLRQGASWDQPQHF.

The chain combines TRBV6-5 with TRBJ1-5; D is undetermined. CDR1 and CDR2 (germline): MNHEY, SVGAGI. This CDR3 is built from 14 residues. Trimming cost V 6 bases and J 4 bases, with 13 bases left between them. The CDR3 loop is CASSRIFTNQPQHF. CDR3 nucleotides: TGTGCCAGCAGCCGCATATTCACTAATCAGCCCCAGCATTTT.

The chain has TRBV15 and TRBJ1-2; possible D gene TRBD1, 5 bases. Germline V gene sequence: CDR1 LNHNV, CDR2 YYDKDF (reference sequence). The CDR3 totals 16 residues. The germline V and J ends were trimmed by 2 bases and 3 bases, with 16 bases remaining between them. The CDR3: CATSRLRGSGYYGYTF. The CDR3 nucleotides are TGTGCCACCAGCAGACTCCGGGGGTCAGGGTACTATGGCTACACCTTC.

This chain connects TRBV6-5 to TRBJ2-1; D not certain. CDR3 length: 13 residues. Germline values: CDR1 MNHEY, CDR2 SVGAGI. Between the trimmed V and J ends, which lost 2 bases and 4 bases, there was a span of 6 bases. CDR3 DNA: TGTGCCAGCAGTTACGGAGCGTACAATGAGCAGTTCTTC. Amino acids: CASSYGAYNEQFF.

The chain joins TRBV19 to TRBJ2-1, with TRBD1 matching 9 bases. The trim removed 3 bases at V and 6 bases at J, leaving 15 bases unmatched. The CDR3 contains 18 residues. Germline CDR1 LNHDA, CDR2 SQIVND (reference sequence). CDR3 in DNA: TGTGCCAGTAGTATTACGTATTTCACAGGGGGCCGGAGCAATGAGCAGTTCTTC. It encodes CASSITYFTGGRSNEQFF. The full variable domain, with the rest looked up from reference TRBV19 and TRBJ2-1, is DGGITQSPKYLFRKEGQNVTLSCEQNLNHDAMYWYRQDPGQGLRLIYYSQIVNDFQKGDIAEGYSVSREKKESFPLTVTSAQKNPTAFYLCASSITYFTGGRSNEQFFGPGTRLTVL.

The chain joins TRBV7-3 to TRBJ2-1, with D possibly matching TRBD1 (5 bases). The V gene's germline CDR1 is SGHTA and CDR2 FQGTGA. This CDR3 contains 15 residues. Trimming left V 5 bases short and J 6 bases short, with 17 bases between. This chain's CDR3 is CASSPVAGPTNEQFF. CDR3 in DNA: TGTGCCAGCAGCCCCGTGGCAGGGCCTACCAATGAGCAGTTCTTC.

This chain links TRBV9 with TRBJ2-3; 8 nucleotides align to TRBD2. CDR1 and CDR2 (germline): SGDLS, YYNGEE. V trimming: 0 bases; J trimming: 2 bases; junction bases outside the gene matches: 5. CDR3 length: 16 residues. The CDR3: CASSVGLAGITDTQYF. DNA of the CDR3: TGTGCCAGCAGCGTAGGTTTAGCGGGGATCACAGATACGCAGTATTTT.

The CDR3 sequence: CASQGRGGLEQYF. Written as DNA, the CDR3 is TGTGCCAGCCAGGGCCGGGGGGGCCTGGAGCAGTACTTC. The V gene is TRBV5-4, the J gene TRBJ2-7; TRBD2 agrees at 8 bases. The CDR3 contains 13 residues. Trimming took 7 bases from V and 7 from J; bases not matched to a gene: 10. Germline values: CDR1 SGHNT, CDR2 YYREEE (reference sequence).

The gene calls are TRBV5-1 and TRBJ2-2; 12 nucleotides line up with TRBD2. This CDR3 region has 20 residues. Germline trimming cut 0 bases from V and 2 bases from J; bases unmatched to any gene: 11. CDR1 is SGHRS and CDR2 is YFSETQ in the germline V gene. In DNA, the CDR3 is TGCGCCAGCAGCTTGGCCGGTCGTCCGGGACTAGCGGGCAACACCGGGGAGCTGTTTTTT. Protein sequence: CASSLAGRPGLAGNTGELFF.

This chain joins TRBV28 and TRBJ2-2, with TRBD2 matching over 13 bases. The CDR3 is 16 amino acids. Germline assignment: CDR1 MDHEN and CDR2 SYDVKM. Trimming removed 5 bases from V and 8 bases from J; junction bases left unmatched: 8. Written as DNA, the CDR3 is TGTGCCAGCAGTCCTCGGACTAGCGGGAGTGGGGGGGAGCTGTTTTTT. This translates into CASSPRTSGSGGELFF.

V is TRBV10-3 and J is TRBJ2-3; TRBD2 matches 9 bases. The germline CDR1 and CDR2 sequences are ENHRY and SYGVKD. This CDR3 comprises 16 residues. Trimming at V came to 5 bases and at J to 8 bases, leaving 14 bases not matched to a gene. Here the CDR3 DNA reads TGTGCCATCAGTTTTCCAGGGGCTAGCGGGACGGGTACGCAGTATTTT. It specifies CAISFPGASGTGTQYF.

This clone has just a few counts. This chain joins TRBV28 and TRBJ2-3; TRBD1 matches at 7 bases. V was clipped by 6 bases and J by 0 bases; unmatched bases: 12. The CDR3 extends over 17 amino acids. Germline assignment: CDR1 MDHEN and CDR2 SYDVKM. The DNA for the CDR3 is TGTGCCAGCAGGGATTTAAACAGGGGTGCTAGCACAGATACGCAGTATTTT. Translation: CASRDLNRGASTDTQYF.

The rearrangement links TRBV28 to TRBJ2-1; 7 bases are a match to TRBD1. In germline, CDR1 is MDHEN, CDR2 SYDVKM. Unmatched junction bases numbered 7, after V lost 4 bases and J lost 4 bases. The CDR3 has 15 amino acids. In nucleotides, the CDR3 is TGTGCCAGCAGTTCCGGGACAGTTAATTACAATGAGCAGTTCTTC. This codes for CASSSGTVNYNEQFF. The full variable domain, rest sourced from reference TRBV28 and TRBJ2-1, is DVKVTQSSRYLVKRTGEKVFLECVQDMDHENMFWYRQDPGLGLRLIYFSYDVKMKEKGDIPEGYSVSREKKERFSLILESASTNQTSMYLCASSSGTVNYNEQFFGPGTRLTVL.

The CDR3 region is CASSSRDIPYEQYF. CDR3 coding DNA: TGTGCCAGCTCGTCACGGGACATTCCCTACGAGCAGTACTTC. The gene calls are TRBV7-9 and TRBJ2-7; D is perhaps TRBD1 (6 bases). The V end lost 8 bases, the J end lost 2 bases, and 16 bases lay between the germline ends. The CDR3 is 14 amino acids. The germline V gene encodes CDR1 SEHNR and CDR2 FQNEAQ (reference sequence).